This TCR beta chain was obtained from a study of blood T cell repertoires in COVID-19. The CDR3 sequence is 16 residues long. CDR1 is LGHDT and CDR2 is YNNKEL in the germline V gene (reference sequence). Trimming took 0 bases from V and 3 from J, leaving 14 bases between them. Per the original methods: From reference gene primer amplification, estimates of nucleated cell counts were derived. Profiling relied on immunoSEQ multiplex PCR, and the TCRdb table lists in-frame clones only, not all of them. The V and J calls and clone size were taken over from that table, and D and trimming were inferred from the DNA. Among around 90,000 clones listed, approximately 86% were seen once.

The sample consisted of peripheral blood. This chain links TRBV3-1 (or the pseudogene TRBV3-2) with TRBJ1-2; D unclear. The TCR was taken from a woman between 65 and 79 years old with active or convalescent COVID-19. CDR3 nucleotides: TGTGCCAGCAGCCAAGATTGGGGAGGCTCTTACTATGGCTACACCTTC. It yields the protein CASSQDWGGSYYGYTF.